This T cell receptor beta chain is drawn from a study of T cells in Graves' hyperthyroidism and ophthalmopathy. The study left out patients who had uncontrolled infection, other autoimmune disease, pregnancy or lactation. The PBMCs were sourced from fresh peripheral blood (around 9.3 ml). The CDR3 is made up of 14 amino acids. Germline assignment: CDR1 SGHTA and CDR2 FQGNSA. V was pared by 3 bases and J by 5 bases, with 11 bases between. What was amplified from RNA transcripts were TCR beta CDR3 regions. HTBI primers were employed in a first-round RT-PCR of the TCR CDR3. TCRdb reprocessed the multiplex PCR reads via MiXCR and lists one record per CDR3 protein. Of around 190,000 distinct CDR3 sequences in the sample, less than 20% were seen once.

Sequenced material: blood. V is TRBV7-2 and J is TRBJ2-1, with D uncertain. The clonotype originates from a woman aged 50 to 60 with Graves' hyperthyroidism. Here the CDR3 reads CASSLVVRHNEQFF. The CDR3 region has the DNA TGTGCCAGCAGCTTGGTTGTTCGGCACAATGAGCAGTTCTTC.